One sample yielded the 7 T cell receptor beta chains listed below, sequenced in a study of control samples from healthy donors and cancer patients. The method was immunoSEQ multiplex PCR; TCRdb's version includes in-frame clones alone and lacks a portion of them. This sample has approximately 140,000 clones, with 85% to 95% found just once. Sequencing was carried out using blood. All receptors derive from a man aged 35 to 55 in good health.

The chain recombines TRBV7-9 with TRBJ1-2; D perhaps matches TRBD1 (6 bases). In germline, CDR1 is SEHNR, CDR2 FQNEAQ (reference sequence). V was clipped by 5 bases and J by 4 bases, with 11 bases between them. CDR3 length: 13 residues. In DNA, the CDR3 is TGTGCCAGCAGCCGGACAGAGGGCTATGGCTACACCTTC. Translation: CASSRTEGYGYTF.

V usage is TRBV5-6 and J usage is TRBJ2-2, with D hard to call. Germline CDR1 is SGHDT and CDR2 is YYEEEE. The ends were cut back, 7 bases at V and 7 bases at J, with 11 bases in the middle. CDR3 length: 12 amino acids. The CDR3 nucleotides are TGTGCCAGCTTGACCTCGAGCGGGGAGCTGTTTTTT. Encoded protein: CASLTSSGELFF.

This chain joins TRBV4-1 and TRBJ1-1; the D gene is possibly TRBD1 (6 bases). CDR3 length equals 14 residues. With 9 bases removed from V and 5 bases from J, the gap between germline ends came to 19 bases. Germline V gene lookup returns CDR1 MGHRA and CDR2 YSYEKL. The CDR3 here is CASKPRGLETEAFF. The CDR3, as DNA: TGCGCCAGTAAGCCAAGGGGGTTAGAGACTGAAGCTTTCTTT.

About this clone itself: Since no conserved phenylalanine or tryptophan closes the CDR3, a read error is the likely cause. The genes are TRBV5-1 and TRBJ1-2; D is possibly TRBD1 (5 bases). With 3 bases removed from V and 5 bases from J, the gap between germline ends came to 8 bases. Germline V gene lookup returns CDR1 SGHRS and CDR2 YFSETQ. The CDR3 is made up of 12 amino acids. CDR3 loop: CASSWDGYGYTL. CDR3 coding DNA: TGCGCCAGCAGCTGGGACGGGTATGGCTACACCCTC.

V usage is TRBV6-2 or TRBV6-3 and J usage is TRBJ1-5; D is unresolved. CDR1 and CDR2 (germline): MNHEY, SVGEGT. This CDR3 has 14 residues. Trimming removed 5 bases from V and 6 bases from J, with 14 bases in between. CDR3 in DNA: TGTGCCAGCAGTGACCGAGGGAAAGCTCAGCCCCAGCATTTT. It specifies CASSDRGKAQPQHF.

The rearrangement links TRBV4-1 to TRBJ2-6; D is possibly TRBD1 (6 bases). Looked up from germline, CDR1 is MGHRA and CDR2 is YSYEKL. CDR3 length: 16 residues. V was cut by 1 base and J by 4 bases, with 11 bases left in between. As DNA, the CDR3 is TGCGCCAGCAGCCAAGCTACAGGGACAGGGGCCAACGTCCTGACTTTC. It codes for CASSQATGTGANVLTF.

The chain combines TRBV7-4 with TRBJ1-2, with 10 bases fitting TRBD1. Germline CDR1 is SGHVT and CDR2 is SQSDAQ. This CDR3 is 14 amino acids long. The V gene end was trimmed by 5 bases and the J gene end by 8 bases; junction bases not matched to a gene: 8. The CDR3 bases are TGTGCCAGCAGCGCCTCCGGGACAGGGGACGGCTACACCTTC. This gives the protein CASSASGTGDGYTF.